The 17 T cell receptor beta chains presented below share a single source sample, sequenced in a study of metastatic and nonmetastatic thyroid tumors. TCRdb re-processed the PCR reads through MiXCR. The data hold 25,000 to 30,000 clones, with over 20% observed a single time. All patients were untreated before thyroid surgery. Sequences were obtained from blood. Every receptor here comes from a female donor with papillary thyroid cancer or a benign thyroid nodule (not recorded which). Some clones in this sample may be carry-over from other donors' samples.

This clone has only a few counts. This may be a read error, as it is one base from a much larger clone. The CDR3 region is CASSPNMESNEKLFF. The CDR3 DNA is TGTGCCAGCTCGCCCAACATGGAGTCTAATGAAAAACTGTTTTTT. The chain carries TRBV18 and TRBJ1-4; D remains unclear. Trimming took 6 bases from V and 3 from J, leaving 14 bases between them. CDR1 KGHSH and CDR2 LQKENI come from the germline V gene. This CDR3 has 15 amino acids.

This clone was observed at least ten times. V and J are TRBV9 and TRBJ2-7; perhaps TRBD1 as D (5 bases). V was pared by 2 bases and J by 2 bases, with 11 bases between. In germline, CDR1 is SGDLS, CDR2 YYNGEE. CDR3 length equals 14 residues. The CDR3 reads CASSVGAGPYEQYF. DNA for the CDR3: TGTGCCAGCAGCGTTGGGGCAGGCCCCTACGAGCAGTACTTC.

This clone occurred many times. Given a much more abundant clone one base away, this may be a read error. The chain links TRBV5-1 to TRBJ1-2; possibly TRBD1 for D (5 bases). With 2 bases removed from V and 1 base from J, the gap between germline ends came to 18 bases. The germline gives CDR1 SGHRS, CDR2 YFSETQ. This CDR3 has 17 amino acids. The CDR3, as DNA: TGCGCCAGCAGCTTACGGGACTCCCACCTGGTTAACTATGGCTACACCTTC. Translated, it gives CASSLRDSHLVNYGYTF.

About this clone: A read error may account for a junction end that differs from germline. V gene TRBV6-2 or TRBV6-3 combines with J gene TRBJ1-1; possible D gene TRBD1, 5 bases. The CDR3 runs 14 residues. Germline CDR1 and CDR2: MNHEY and SVGEGT. The CDR3 DNA follows: TGTGCCGGACAAGCAGGTAACTCCAACACTCAAGCTTTCTTT. Protein product: CAGQAGNSNTQAFF.

The V gene is TRBV20-1, the J gene TRBJ1-6, with D maybe TRBD1 (6 bases). The germline CDR1 and CDR2 sequences are DFQATT and SNEGSKA (reference sequence). The V end lost 3 bases, the J end lost 9 bases, and 18 bases lay between the germline ends. This CDR3 contains 15 residues. DNA for the CDR3: TGCAGTGCTAGCCGGGATGGGACAATCGGTTCACCCCTCCACTTT. It translates to CSASRDGTIGSPLHF.

This clone was found many times. The genes are TRBV7-9 and TRBJ1-2; 8 bases agree with TRBD1. Germline CDR1 and CDR2: SEHNR and FQNEAQ (reference sequence). The CDR3 totals 14 residues. Trimming at V came to 5 bases and at J to 5 bases, leaving 7 bases not matched to a gene. The CDR3 sequence: CASSLWTGQYGYTF. The CDR3 DNA reads as TGTGCCAGCAGCCTATGGACAGGGCAGTATGGCTACACCTTC. Full variable domain (missing parts from reference TRBV7-9 and TRBJ1-2): DTGVSQNPRHKITKRGQNVTFRCDPISEHNRLYWYRQTLGQGPEFLTYFQNEAQLEKSRLLSDRFSAERPKGSFSTLEIQRTEQGDSAMYLCASSLWTGQYGYTFGSGTRLTVV.

This clone was seen ten or more times. The V and J genes are TRBV19 and TRBJ1-6; D uncertain. The CDR3 is made up of 16 amino acids. From germline, CDR1 is LNHDA and CDR2 SQIVND (reference sequence). V lost 8 bases to trimming and J lost 0 bases, with 14 bases between them. The CDR3 sequence: CASDPLGGSYNSPLHF. CDR3 DNA: TGTGCCAGTGACCCTTTGGGCGGCTCCTATAATTCACCCCTCCACTTT.

This clone was counted ten times or more. The CDR3 sequence: CASRQTANYGYTF. CDR3 DNA sequence: TGTGCCAGCAGACAGACAGCGAACTATGGCTACACCTTC. V gene TRBV5-4 combines with J gene TRBJ1-2, with a possible D match to TRBD1 (5 bases). V lost 5 bases and J lost 2, with 10 bases in between. Germline-derived CDR1 and CDR2 are SGHNT and YYREEE (reference sequence). CDR3 length equals 13 residues.

This clone appeared many times. The CDR3 region is CASGKAGSGNTIYF. In DNA, the CDR3 is TGTGCCAGCGGGAAGGCCGGCTCTGGAAACACCATATATTTT. The rearrangement uses TRBV3-1 and TRBJ1-3, with no clear D. Germline-derived CDR1 and CDR2 are LGHDT and YNNKEL (reference sequence). V was clipped by 8 bases and J by 0 bases, with 11 bases between them. This CDR3 contains 14 residues.

The rearrangement links TRBV5-5 to TRBJ2-7; D not resolved. V lost 0 bases and J lost 3, with 13 bases in between. Per the germline V gene, CDR1 is SGHKS and CDR2 is YYEKEE (reference sequence). This CDR3 comprises 15 residues. The CDR3 spells CASSLASQSLYEQYF. CDR3 nucleotides: TGTGCCAGCAGCTTGGCCTCCCAGTCCCTCTACGAGCAGTACTTC.

A remark on this clone: The junction differs from germline at one of its ends, possibly a read error. The gene calls are TRBV28 and TRBJ1-2; 10 nucleotides match TRBD1. This CDR3 comprises 17 residues. Germline CDR1 is MDHEN and CDR2 is SYDVKM. For the CDR3, the DNA is TGTGCCAGCAGTTTACTGACAGGGGGCAAGAATAACTATTGCTACACCTTC. It codes for CASSLLTGGKNNYCYTF.

This clone was detected ten times or more. The chain uses TRBV6-1 and TRBJ2-2; 8 nucleotides line up with TRBD2. V shed 11 bases, J shed 9 bases, and the junction held 14 bases outside the gene matches. CDR3 length: 14 amino acids. CDR1 is MNHNS, CDR2 SASEGT, per germline. The DNA of the CDR3 is TGTGCCGCCCTCGAATTTAGCGGGATGAGGGAGCTGTTTTTT. It specifies CAALEFSGMRELFF.

This clone showed up many times. The chain is built from TRBV2 and TRBJ2-2; D perhaps matches TRBD1 (7 bases). CDR3 length equals 15 residues. Trimming shortened V by 5 bases and J by 5 bases, and 15 bases separated the two germline ends. Germline V CDR1 and CDR2: SNHLY, FYNNEI. CDR3 sequence: CASSPRTGGTGELFF. Here the CDR3 DNA reads TGTGCCAGCAGTCCTCGGACAGGAGGGACCGGGGAGCTGTTTTTT.

This clone was recorded at least ten times. The chain has TRBV30 and TRBJ2-1; 11 bases fit TRBD2. The junction had 11 bases not matched to a gene; V was cut back by 0 bases and J by 10 bases. This CDR3 is built from 16 residues. Germline assignment: CDR1 GTSNPN and CDR2 SVGIG (reference sequence). CDR3 coding DNA: TGTGCCTGGAGTGTTGAGTCTAGCGGGAGGTTCGACGAGCAGTTCTTC. Translated, it gives CAWSVESSGRFDEQFF.

This clone has ten or more counts. V and J are TRBV9 and TRBJ1-3; D ambiguous. Trimming left V 0 bases short and J 4 bases short, with 8 bases between. CDR1 is SGDLS, CDR2 YYNGEE, per germline. The CDR3 is 14 residues long. This CDR3 is CASSVAPLGNTIYF. CDR3 nucleotides: TGTGCCAGCAGCGTAGCACCCCTGGGAAACACCATATATTTT.

This clone was found many times. The V gene is TRBV20-1, the J gene TRBJ2-1; 11 bases are shared with TRBD2. Germline lookup yields CDR1 DFQATT and CDR2 SNEGSKA (reference sequence). V shed 6 bases and J 0 bases; nucleotides not matched to a gene: 7. The CDR3 consists of 16 residues. CDR3 sequence: CSAPSGLAASYNEQFF. The CDR3 DNA is TGCAGTGCCCCCTCGGGACTAGCGGCCTCCTACAATGAGCAGTTCTTC.

The chain recombines TRBV20-1 with TRBJ2-5, with D unresolved. Per the germline V gene, CDR1 is DFQATT and CDR2 is SNEGSKA (reference sequence). The CDR3 covers 16 residues. The V and J ends lost 1 base and 5 bases respectively, with 20 bases between them. CDR3 bases: TGCAGTGCTAGAGCCCCCGATCTACCCATCGCGGAGACCCAGTACTTC. Protein product: CSARAPDLPIAETQYF.